This is a list of T cell receptor beta chains from one sample in a study of blood T cell repertoires in COVID-19. Measured with immunoSEQ multiplex PCR; TCRdb has only the in-frame clones, and not every one. The sample lists some 75,000 clones, about 76% occurring once. Sequencing was carried out using peripheral blood. The receptor source for this set is a woman older than 75 with active or convalescent COVID-19. The CDR3 runs from the conserved cysteine through the conserved F or W. The order of the fields is V gene, clone size, J gene, D gene, CDR3 protein, CDR3 DNA. A D gene is named only where the DNA matches it firmly. A clone size is listed for some rows: how often the clone was seen (once, few, many), or a class if it is expanded.

V: TRBV5-1
size: .
J: TRBJ1-1
D: .
CDR3: CASSLEGPGLTEAFF
DNA: TGCGCCAGCAGCTTGGAGGGCCCCGGACTGACTGAAGCTTTCTTT

V: TRBV10-2
size: .
J: TRBJ1-1
D: TRBD1
CDR3: CASSEGSDRVAFF
DNA: TGCGCCAGCAGTGAAGGGTCGGACAGGGTCGCTTTCTTT

V: TRBV3-1/TRBV3-2
size: few
J: TRBJ1-5
D: .
CDR3: CASSRAKPQHF
DNA: TGTGCCAGCAGCCGGGCCAAGCCCCAGCATTTT

V: TRBV19
size: .
J: TRBJ1-1
D: TRBD1
CDR3: CATTTGVHTEAFF
DNA: TGTGCCACTACAACAGGGGTCCACACTGAAGCTTTCTTT

V: TRBV3-1/TRBV3-2
size: .
J: TRBJ1-1
D: .
CDR3: CASSVRETEAFF
DNA: TGTGCCAGCAGCGTCAGGGAAACTGAAGCTTTCTTT

V: TRBV5-4
size: .
J: TRBJ1-2
D: TRBD1
CDR3: CASREKTGRSYGYTF
DNA: TGTGCCAGCAGAGAAAAGACAGGGCGGTCCTATGGCTACACCTTC

V: TRBV10-2
size: .
J: TRBJ2-7
D: TRBD1
CDR3: CASRPNRGEQYF
DNA: TGCGCCAGCAGACCTAACAGGGGCGAGCAGTACTTC

V: TRBV11-2
size: .
J: TRBJ2-1
D: .
CDR3: CASSLGQSNEQFF
DNA: TGTGCCAGCAGCTTGGGACAAAGCAATGAGCAGTTCTTC

V: TRBV5-4
size: .
J: TRBJ2-3
D: .
CDR3: CASSLDFSSTDTQYF
DNA: TGTGCCAGCAGCTTGGACTTCTCGAGCACAGATACGCAGTATTTT

V: TRBV12-5
size: .
J: TRBJ1-5
D: TRBD1
CDR3: CASGLQGLEGPQHF
DNA: TGTGCTAGTGGTCTACAGGGGCTTGAGGGGCCCCAGCATTTT

V: TRBV7-9
size: .
J: TRBJ1-2
D: .
CDR3: CASSLPGKGYGYTF
DNA: TGTGCCAGCAGCTTACCAGGGAAAGGCTATGGCTACACCTTC

V: TRBV5-1
size: few
J: TRBJ1-4
D: TRBD1
CDR3: CASSQTPRQGLEEKLFF
DNA: TGCGCCAGCAGCCAGACCCCCCGACAGGGATTGGAAGAAAAACTGTTTTTT

V: TRBV2
size: .
J: TRBJ2-7
D: TRBD1
CDR3: CASVKIRQGAREQYF
DNA: TGTGCCAGCGTGAAAATAAGACAGGGGGCTAGGGAGCAGTACTTC

V: TRBV5-8
size: once
J: TRBJ2-2
D: .
CDR3: CASSFLALNTGELFF
DNA: TGTGCCAGCAGCTTCCTAGCCCTTAACACCGGGGAGCTGTTTTTT

V: TRBV7-3
size: .
J: TRBJ2-3
D: TRBD2
CDR3: CASSLFHTSGDSTDTQYF
DNA: TGTGCCAGCAGCTTATTCCATACTAGCGGGGATAGCACAGATACGCAGTATTTT

V: TRBV5-1
size: .
J: TRBJ1-4
D: .
CDR3: CASSSDTTNEKLFF
DNA: TGCGCCAGCAGCTCGGACACAACTAATGAAAAACTGTTTTTT

V: TRBV18
size: .
J: TRBJ1-5
D: TRBD1
CDR3: CASSWGQGVQPQHF
DNA: TGTGCCAGCTCATGGGGACAGGGGGTTCAGCCCCAGCATTTT

V: TRBV23-1
size: .
J: TRBJ1-1
D: .
CDR3: CASSQSPGNEAFF
DNA: TGCGCCAGCAGTCAATCGCCGGGGAATGAAGCTTTCTTT

V: TRBV5-1
size: few
J: TRBJ1-2
D: TRBD1
CDR3: CASSETGRGYGYTF
DNA: TGCGCCAGCAGCGAGACAGGGAGAGGCTATGGCTACACCTTC

V: TRBV19
size: .
J: TRBJ2-2
D: .
CDR3: CASGPVRGLNTGELFF
DNA: TGTGCCAGTGGCCCCGTGCGGGGCTTGAACACCGGGGAGCTGTTTTTT

V: TRBV3-1/TRBV3-2
size: .
J: TRBJ1-1
D: .
CDR3: CASSQDVEDAEAFF
DNA: TGTGCCAGCAGCCAAGATGTGGAGGACGCTGAAGCTTTCTTT

V: TRBV11-3
size: .
J: TRBJ2-2
D: TRBD2
CDR3: CASSLGTSGAVTGELFF
DNA: TGTGCCAGCAGCTTAGGGACTAGCGGGGCGGTCACCGGGGAGCTGTTTTTT

V: TRBV7-2
size: few
J: TRBJ2-7
D: TRBD2
CDR3: CASSVTSGGSYEQYF
DNA: TGTGCCAGCAGCGTGACTAGCGGGGGTTCCTACGAGCAGTACTTC

V: TRBV10-3
size: few
J: TRBJ1-2
D: .
CDR3: CAITQGFGYTF
DNA: TGTGCCATCACTCAGGGGTTTGGCTACACCTTC

V: TRBV6-5
size: .
J: TRBJ1-4
D: .
CDR3: CASSYVGARYEKLFF
DNA: TGTGCCAGCAGTTACGTGGGGGCCAGATATGAAAAACTGTTTTTT

V: TRBV11-2
size: .
J: TRBJ1-3
D: .
CDR3: CASSLSRDNPGNTIYF
DNA: TGTGCCAGCAGCTTATCCCGGGACAATCCTGGAAACACCATATATTTT

V: TRBV23-1
size: .
J: TRBJ1-3
D: .
CDR3: CASSPGTGTGNTIYF
DNA: TGCGCCAGCAGTCCCGGAACCGGGACTGGAAACACCATATATTTT

V: TRBV24-1
size: few
J: TRBJ1-2
D: TRBD1
CDR3: CATSDTGVEDYGYTF
DNA: TGTGCCACCAGTGATACAGGGGTGGAGGACTATGGCTACACCTTC